This TCR beta chain was sequenced in a study of blood T cell repertoires in COVID-19. Study as a whole: T cells, B-cell-depleted T cells, or PBMCs provided the cDNA or gDNA that served as material.

Germline loops: CDR1 SGHNT, CDR2 YENEEA. The germline V and J ends were trimmed by 3 bases and 1 base, with 6 bases remaining between them. This CDR3 contains 13 residues. In the source study's methods: Using reference gene primer amplification, nucleated cell counts were estimated. TCRdb's table, derived via immunoSEQ multiplex PCR, lists solely in-frame clones and lacks some. Clonal size and the V and J genes are those of that table, whereas D and trimming came from the DNA. The table records about 42,000 clones, around four fifths of them present only once. The source material was peripheral blood. The TCR comes from a human donor in a cohort sampled during active COVID-19. The rearrangement joins TRBV11-3 to TRBJ1-1, with D uncertain. The CDR3 DNA reads TGTGCCAGCAGCTTCCAGCGGAACACTGAAGCTTTCTTT. Translated: CASSFQRNTEAFF.